This is a list of T cell receptor beta chains from one sample in a study of blood T cells in healthy people across ages. Each CDR3 protein is one row after TCRdb ran MiXCR on the 5' RACE reads. Among nearly 1 million distinct CDR3 sequences listed, roughly half were seen once. The sequenced sample consisted of blood. All receptors derive from a woman aged 55-70 years in good health. Each CDR3 is given with its conserved first and last residue. The D gene is left open where the match is weak. For some rows the clone size is stated as once, few or many, or as a class when expanded; others skip it.

>NA|11|TRBJ2-1|NA|TRBV20-1
TGTAGTGCTAGGGGGGGGCTAGCCCCGTTCTTC
CSARGGLAPFF
>NA|16|TRBJ2-7|TRBD1|TRBV2
TGTGCCAGCAGCACCGCCGGGACAGGGAAATCGGGCGAGCAGTACTTC
CASSTAGTGKSGEQYF
>NA|13|TRBJ1-2|NA|TRBV10-3
TGTGCCACCCAGGACACATCTGCCATAGGCTACACCTTC
CATQDTSAIGYTF
>few|16|TRBJ1-4|NA|TRBV4-1
TGCGCCAGCAGCCAAGTGTTTGGCACGGGGAATGAAAAACTGTTTTTT
CASSQVFGTGNEKLFF
>few|16|TRBJ2-7|NA|TRBV12-3/TRBV12-4
TGTGCCAGCAGTTTCAAGGGCGGGCTCAGCTCCTACGAGCAGTACTTC
CASSFKGGLSSYEQYF
>NA|16|TRBJ2-7|NA|TRBV5-5
TGTGCCAGCAGCTGGGGCCGGGGTACTGGAAACTACGAGCAGTACTTC
CASSWGRGTGNYEQYF
>few|14|TRBJ2-7|NA|TRBV4-1
TGCGCCAGCAGCCCGGGTTTTAGCGGTTACGAGCAGTACTTC
CASSPGFSGYEQYF
>NA|15|TRBJ2-5|NA|TRBV7-8
TGTGCCAGCAGGATCGCGGCCGGCGGCAAAGAGACCCAGTACTTC
CASRIAAGGKETQYF
>few|14|TRBJ1-2|TRBD1|TRBV6-4
TGTGCCAGCAGTGAAGGGGGCGCTGAAAGTGGCTACACCTTC
CASSEGGAESGYTF
>NA|11|TRBJ1-2|NA|TRBV30
TGTGCCTGGAGTCTGGTGCGGGGCTACACCTTC
CAWSLVRGYTF
>few|14|TRBJ2-7|NA|TRBV2
TGTGCCAGCAGTATCAGGGGTTCGTCCTACGAGCAGTACTTC
CASSIRGSSYEQYF
>NA|13|TRBJ2-1|TRBD2|TRBV29-1
TGCAGCGTTGGCGCGGGGGGTTACAATGAGCAGTTCTTC
CSVGAGGYNEQFF
>many|14|TRBJ1-4|TRBD1|TRBV7-2
TGTGCCAGCAGTTACAGGGGGCGAGATGAAAAACTGTTTTTT
CASSYRGRDEKLFF
>NA|14|TRBJ2-5|NA|TRBV27
TGTGCCAGCAGTTCCGGTGGGGTTTGGGAGACCCAGTACTTC
CASSSGGVWETQYF
>NA|14|TRBJ2-7|NA|TRBV15
TGTGCCACCAGTAGAAGGTTGGGGATAGACGAGCAGTACTTC
CATSRRLGIDEQYF
>few|16|TRBJ2-5|TRBD1|TRBV7-2
TGTGCCAGCAGCCCGGGACAGGGCTTGTGGGTTGAGACCCAGTACTTC
CASSPGQGLWVETQYF
>NA|14|TRBJ2-7|NA|TRBV28
TGTGCCAGCAGCAGACCGGGAAAGACCTACGAGCAGTACTTC
CASSRPGKTYEQYF
>NA|14|TRBJ2-5|TRBD2|TRBV12-3/TRBV12-4
TGTGCCAGCAGACCAGCGGGAGGGAGGGAGACCCAGTACTTC
CASRPAGGRETQYF
>NA|15|TRBJ2-7|NA|TRBV6-5
TGTGCCAGCAGTTACTCGTGGGGGCTCTCCTACGAGCAGTACTTC
CASSYSWGLSYEQYF
>NA|17|TRBJ2-6|NA|TRBV3-1
TGTGCCAGCAGCCAAGCCTACCAATTCTCTGGGGCCAACGTCCTGACTTTC
CASSQAYQFSGANVLTF
>NA|16|TRBJ2-5|NA|TRBV7-9
TGTGCCAGCAGCTTACGGATTGGGGGCGGAGGGGAGACCCAGTACTTC
CASSLRIGGGGETQYF
>NA|13|TRBJ1-5|NA|TRBV10-3
TGTGCCATCAGTGTCAGGGACAATCAGCCCCAGCATTTT
CAISVRDNQPQHF
>NA|13|TRBJ2-1|NA|TRBV18
TGTGCCAGCTCACCGGTTGTTTACAATGAGCAGTTCTTC
CASSPVVYNEQFF
>few|11|TRBJ2-7|NA|TRBV2
TGTGCCAGCAGCGTAAGAGTCGAGCAGTACTTC
CASSVRVEQYF
>NA|16|TRBJ2-1|NA|TRBV15
TGTGCCACCAGCTACCGGCCGGGACTGACCTACAATGAGCAGTTCTTC
CATSYRPGLTYNEQFF
>NA|13|TRBJ1-4|TRBD1|TRBV5-1
TGCGCCAGCAGCGGGACAGAGAATGAAAAACTGTTTTTT
CASSGTENEKLFF
>NA|13|TRBJ2-7|NA|TRBV20-1
TGCAGTGTACCCTACCCTCTAGTCCTCGAGCAGTACTTC
CSVPYPLVLEQYF
>many|14|TRBJ1-4|NA|TRBV20-1
TGCAGTGCTAGAAGTATTAGGGCGATCGAAAAACTGTTTTTT
CSARSIRAIEKLFF
>NA|14|TRBJ1-4|TRBD1|TRBV7-9
TGTGCCAGCAGCACAACAGGGGTTAATGAAAAACTGTTTTTT
CASSTTGVNEKLFF
>few|15|TRBJ2-7|NA|TRBV7-3
TGTGCCAGCAGCTTGGCGCGGTCTACCTACAATGAGCAGTACTTC
CASSLARSTYNEQYF
>NA|16|TRBJ2-3|NA|TRBV5-1
TGCGCCAGCAGCACACCGACAGGAAGGGAGACAGATACGCAGTATTTT
CASSTPTGRETDTQYF
>few|16|TRBJ2-1|TRBD2|TRBV3-1
TGTGCCAGCAGCCGAGTTCTACTAGCGGGAGCCAATGAGCAGTTCTTC
CASSRVLLAGANEQFF
>few|16|TRBJ2-7|TRBD2|TRBV4-1
TGCGCCAGCAGCCAATACCCTAGCGGGAGGACTGGCGAGCAGTACTTC
CASSQYPSGRTGEQYF
>NA|14|TRBJ1-1|NA|TRBV6-6
TGTGCCAGCAGTTATAACGGTTTTATAGCTGAGGCTTTCTTT
CASSYNGFIAEAFF
>NA|19|TRBJ2-1|TRBD2|TRBV20-1
TGCAGTGCTAGAGGACTAGCGGGGAGGCCCCTATCCCCCTACAATGAGCAGTTCTTC
CSARGLAGRPLSPYNEQFF
>NA|14|TRBJ2-7|NA|TRBV6-5
TGTGCCAGCAGTTACGGGGGACACACGTCCGAGCAGTACTTC
CASSYGGHTSEQYF
>NA|12|TRBJ2-7|NA|TRBV7-6
TGTGCCAGCGGCCAGACAGCCTACGAGCAGTACTTC
CASGQTAYEQYF
>NA|14|TRBJ2-2|NA|TRBV5-1
TGCGCCAGCAGCATACAGGGGAACACCGGGGAGCTGTTTTTT
CASSIQGNTGELFF
>NA|16|TRBJ2-1|TRBD1|TRBV24-1
TGTGCCACCAGTGATACAGGGGCCCCCTCCTACAATGAGCAGTTCTTC
CATSDTGAPSYNEQFF
>NA|16|TRBJ2-7|NA|TRBV3-1
TGTGCCAGCAGCCAAGATGGAGCGAGCGGAACCTACGAGCAGTACTTC
CASSQDGASGTYEQYF
>NA|16|TRBJ2-7|TRBD2|TRBV6-5
TGTGCCAGCAGTTACCTCCGGGCGGGAGGCTTCTACGAGCAGTACTTC
CASSYLRAGGFYEQYF
>many|11|TRBJ2-5|NA|TRBV12-3/TRBV12-4
TGTGCCAGCCAAACCGGGGAGACCCAGTACTTC
CASQTGETQYF
>NA|16|TRBJ2-3|TRBD2|TRBV3-1
TGTGCCAGCAGCCGGACTAGCGCGGGTTTCACAGATACGCAGTATTTT
CASSRTSAGFTDTQYF
>few|15|TRBJ2-7|TRBD1|TRBV14
TGTGCCAGCAGCCATGGGTCGGGACAGATCTACGAGCAGTACTTC
CASSHGSGQIYEQYF
>NA|15|TRBJ2-1|NA|TRBV6-2/TRBV6-3
TGTGCCAGCAGTTATGGCGGGACGGCCTACAATGAGCAGTTCTTC
CASSYGGTAYNEQFF
>NA|15|TRBJ2-3|NA|TRBV7-9
TGTGCCAGCAGCTCATCCAGACTAGTTACAGATACGCAGTATTTT
CASSSSRLVTDTQYF
>NA|16|TRBJ2-3|NA|TRBV4-1
TGCGCCAGCAGCCAAGATCAAGGGCCGCAGGGAGATACGCAGTATTTT
CASSQDQGPQGDTQYF
>few|14|TRBJ1-5|NA|TRBV20-1
TGCAGTGCTAGAGATCTGACCGATTATCAGCCCCAGCATTTT
CSARDLTDYQPQHF
>NA|13|TRBJ2-5|NA|TRBV12-5
TGTGCTAGTGGTTTTGGTCTTGTGGAGACCCAGTACTTC
CASGFGLVETQYF
>NA|16|TRBJ2-1|TRBD2|TRBV3-1
TGTGCCAGCAGCCAAGAGGCGGGAGGGCCCCTTGATGAGCAGTTCTTC
CASSQEAGGPLDEQFF
>NA|14|TRBJ2-3|NA|TRBV5-6
TGTGCCAGCAGCTTCCACCTTGCACCAGATACGCAGTATTTT
CASSFHLAPDTQYF